The source of this T cell receptor (beta chain) is a study of metastatic and nonmetastatic thyroid tumors. TCRdb recomputed clones from the PCR reads via MiXCR. The sample holds tens of thousands of clones, 20% to 25% seen once. There are 16 residues in the CDR3. Trimming shortened V by 4 bases and J by 0 bases, and 14 bases separated the two germline ends. Germline CDR1 and CDR2: SGHRS and YFSETQ. Every patient was untreated before thyroid surgery. This clone was counted many times. The rearrangement uses TRBV5-1 and TRBJ2-1; D gene unclear. The material sequenced was blood. This receptor was identified in a female donor with papillary thyroid cancer or a benign thyroid nodule (not recorded which). Some clones in this sample may be carry-over from other donors' samples. The DNA for the CDR3 is TGCGCCAGCAGCCCGATAGTGGCGAACTCCTACAATGAGCAGTTCTTC. Protein sequence: CASSPIVANSYNEQFF.